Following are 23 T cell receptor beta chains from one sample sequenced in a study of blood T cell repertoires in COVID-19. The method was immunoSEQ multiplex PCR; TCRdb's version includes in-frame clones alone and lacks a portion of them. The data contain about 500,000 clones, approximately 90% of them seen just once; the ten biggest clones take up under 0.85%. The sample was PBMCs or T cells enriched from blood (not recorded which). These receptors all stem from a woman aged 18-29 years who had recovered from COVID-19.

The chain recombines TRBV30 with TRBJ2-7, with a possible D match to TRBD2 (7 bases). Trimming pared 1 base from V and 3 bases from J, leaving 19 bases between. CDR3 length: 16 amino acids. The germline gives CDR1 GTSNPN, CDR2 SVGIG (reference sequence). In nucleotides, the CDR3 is TGTGCCTGGAGTGCTGTTGGGGGCGGGGGTTACTACGAGCAGTACTTC. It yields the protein CAWSAVGGGGYYEQYF.

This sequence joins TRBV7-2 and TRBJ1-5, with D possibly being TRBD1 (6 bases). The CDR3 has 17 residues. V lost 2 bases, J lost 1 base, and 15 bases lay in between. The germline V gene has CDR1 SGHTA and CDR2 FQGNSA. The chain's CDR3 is CASSLYNQGLSNQPQHF. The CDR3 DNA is TGTGCCAGCAGCTTATATAATCAGGGGCTCAGCAATCAGCCCCAGCATTTT.

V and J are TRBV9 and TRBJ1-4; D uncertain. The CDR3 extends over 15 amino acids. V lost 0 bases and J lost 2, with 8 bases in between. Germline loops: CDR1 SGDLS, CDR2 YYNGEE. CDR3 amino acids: CASSVGPPTNEKLFF. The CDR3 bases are TGTGCCAGCAGCGTAGGTCCCCCTACTAATGAAAAACTGTTTTTT. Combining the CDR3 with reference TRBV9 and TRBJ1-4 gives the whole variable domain DSGVTQTPKHLITATGQRVTLRCSPRSGDLSVYWYQQSLDQGLQFLIQYYNGEERAKGNILERFSAQQFPDLHSELNLSSLELGDSALYFCASSVGPPTNEKLFFGSGTQLSVL.

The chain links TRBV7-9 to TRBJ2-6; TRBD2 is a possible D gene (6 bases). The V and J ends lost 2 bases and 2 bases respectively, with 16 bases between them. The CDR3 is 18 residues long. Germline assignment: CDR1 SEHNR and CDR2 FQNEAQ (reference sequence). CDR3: CASSLRGGLDTGANVLTF. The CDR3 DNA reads TGTGCCAGCAGCTTACGCGGAGGGTTAGATACTGGGGCCAACGTCCTGACTTTC. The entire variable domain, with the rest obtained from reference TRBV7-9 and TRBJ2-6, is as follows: DTGVSQNPRHKITKRGQNVTFRCDPISEHNRLYWYRQTLGQGPEFLTYFQNEAQLEKSRLLSDRFSAERPKGSFSTLEIQRTEQGDSAMYLCASSLRGGLDTGANVLTFGAGSRLTVL.

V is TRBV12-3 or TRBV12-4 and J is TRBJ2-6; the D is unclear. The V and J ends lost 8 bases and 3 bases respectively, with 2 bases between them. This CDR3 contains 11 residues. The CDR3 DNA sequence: TGTGCCAGCCATGGGGCCAACGTCCTGACTTTC. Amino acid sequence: CASHGANVLTF.

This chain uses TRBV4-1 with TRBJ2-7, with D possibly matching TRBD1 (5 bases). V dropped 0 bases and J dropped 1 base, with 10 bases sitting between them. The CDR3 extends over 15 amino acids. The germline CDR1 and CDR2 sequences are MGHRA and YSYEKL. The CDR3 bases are TGCGCCAGCAGCCAAGAAGAGACAGCTTCCTACGAGCAGTACTTC. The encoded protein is CASSQEETASYEQYF.

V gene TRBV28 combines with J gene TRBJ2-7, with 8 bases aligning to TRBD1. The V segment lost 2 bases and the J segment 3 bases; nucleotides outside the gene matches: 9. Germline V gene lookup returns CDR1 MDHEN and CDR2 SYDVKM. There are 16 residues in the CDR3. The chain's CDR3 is CASSLLTGGPIYEQYF. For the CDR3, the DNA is TGTGCCAGCAGTTTACTCACAGGGGGACCCATCTACGAGCAGTACTTC.

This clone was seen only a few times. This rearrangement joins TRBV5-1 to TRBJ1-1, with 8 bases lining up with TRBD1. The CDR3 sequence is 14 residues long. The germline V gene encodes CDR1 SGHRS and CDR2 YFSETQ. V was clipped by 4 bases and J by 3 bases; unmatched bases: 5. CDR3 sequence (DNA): TGCGCCAGCAGCCGGACGACAGGGGACACTGAAGCTTTCTTT. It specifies CASSRTTGDTEAFF.

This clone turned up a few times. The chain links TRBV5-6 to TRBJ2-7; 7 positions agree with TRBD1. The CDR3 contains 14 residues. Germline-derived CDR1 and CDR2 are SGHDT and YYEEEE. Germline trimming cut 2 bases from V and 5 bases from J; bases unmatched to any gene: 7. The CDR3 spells CASSFEQGLNEQYF. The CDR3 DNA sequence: TGTGCCAGCAGCTTTGAACAGGGGTTAAACGAGCAGTACTTC.

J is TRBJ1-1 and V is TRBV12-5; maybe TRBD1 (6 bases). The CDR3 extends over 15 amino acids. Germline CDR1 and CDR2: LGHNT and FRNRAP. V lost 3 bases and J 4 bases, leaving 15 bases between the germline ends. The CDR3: CASGFSIGGVTEAFF. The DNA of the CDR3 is TGTGCTAGTGGTTTTTCAATAGGGGGAGTCACTGAAGCTTTCTTT.

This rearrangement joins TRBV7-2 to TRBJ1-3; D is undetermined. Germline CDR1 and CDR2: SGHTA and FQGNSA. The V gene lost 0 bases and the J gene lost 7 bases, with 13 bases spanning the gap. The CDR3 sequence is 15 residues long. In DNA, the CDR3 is TGTGCCAGCAGCTTAGCTGCGGGTGGGTGGAACACCATATATTTT. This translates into CASSLAAGGWNTIYF. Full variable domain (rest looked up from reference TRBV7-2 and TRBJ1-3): GAGVSQSPSNKVTEKGKDVELRCDPISGHTALYWYRQSLGQGLEFLIYFQGNSAPDKSGLPSDRFSAERTGGSVSTLTIQRTQQEDSAVYLCASSLAAGGWNTIYFGEGSWLTVV.

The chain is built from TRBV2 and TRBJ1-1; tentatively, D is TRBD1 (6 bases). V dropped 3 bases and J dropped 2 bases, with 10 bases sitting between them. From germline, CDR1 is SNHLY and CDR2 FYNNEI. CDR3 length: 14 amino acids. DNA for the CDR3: TGTGCCAGCAGTGAGGACAGTAGAAACACTGAAGCTTTCTTT. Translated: CASSEDSRNTEAFF.

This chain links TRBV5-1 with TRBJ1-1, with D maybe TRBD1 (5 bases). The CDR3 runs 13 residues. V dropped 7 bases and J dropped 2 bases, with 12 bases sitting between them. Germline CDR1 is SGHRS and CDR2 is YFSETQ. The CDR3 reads CASSTAINTEAFF. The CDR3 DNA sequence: TGCGCCAGCTCGACAGCTATAAACACTGAAGCTTTCTTT.

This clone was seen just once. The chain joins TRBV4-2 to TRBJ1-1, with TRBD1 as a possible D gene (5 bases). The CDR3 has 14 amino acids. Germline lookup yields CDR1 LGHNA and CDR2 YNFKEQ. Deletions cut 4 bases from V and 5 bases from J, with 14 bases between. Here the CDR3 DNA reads TGTGCCAGCAGCCCCTACCAGGGTGGGACTGAAGCTTTCTTT. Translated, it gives CASSPYQGGTEAFF.

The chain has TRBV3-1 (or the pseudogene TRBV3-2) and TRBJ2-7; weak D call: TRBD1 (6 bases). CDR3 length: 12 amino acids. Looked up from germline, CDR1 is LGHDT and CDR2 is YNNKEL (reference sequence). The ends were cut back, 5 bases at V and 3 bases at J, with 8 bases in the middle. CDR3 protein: CASSVRGYEQYF. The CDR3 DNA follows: TGTGCCAGCAGCGTCAGGGGCTACGAGCAGTACTTC.

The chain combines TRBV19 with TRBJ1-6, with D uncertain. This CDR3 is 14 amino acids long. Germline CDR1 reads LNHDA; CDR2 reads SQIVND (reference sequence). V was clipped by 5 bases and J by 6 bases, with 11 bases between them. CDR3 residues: CASSVGGFNSPLHF. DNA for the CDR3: TGTGCCAGTAGTGTAGGAGGGTTTAATTCACCCCTCCACTTT.

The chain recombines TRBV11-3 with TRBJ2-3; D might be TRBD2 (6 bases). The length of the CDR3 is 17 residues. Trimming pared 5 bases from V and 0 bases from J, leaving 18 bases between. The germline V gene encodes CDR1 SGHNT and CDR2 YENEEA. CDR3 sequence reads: CASSAGGGWTSTDTQYF. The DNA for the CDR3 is TGTGCCAGCAGCGCAGGTGGGGGGTGGACTAGCACAGATACGCAGTATTTT.

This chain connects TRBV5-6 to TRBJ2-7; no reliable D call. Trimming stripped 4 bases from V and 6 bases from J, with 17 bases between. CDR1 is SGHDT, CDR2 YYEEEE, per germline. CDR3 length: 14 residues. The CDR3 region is CASSSIRSSGEQYF. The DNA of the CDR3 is TGTGCCAGCAGCAGCATCCGGTCGTCGGGCGAGCAGTACTTC.

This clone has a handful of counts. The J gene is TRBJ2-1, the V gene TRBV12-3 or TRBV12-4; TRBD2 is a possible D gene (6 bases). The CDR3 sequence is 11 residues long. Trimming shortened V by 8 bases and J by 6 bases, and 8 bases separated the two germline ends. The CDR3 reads CASLRGNEQFF. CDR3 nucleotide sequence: TGTGCCAGCTTGCGGGGCAATGAGCAGTTCTTC.

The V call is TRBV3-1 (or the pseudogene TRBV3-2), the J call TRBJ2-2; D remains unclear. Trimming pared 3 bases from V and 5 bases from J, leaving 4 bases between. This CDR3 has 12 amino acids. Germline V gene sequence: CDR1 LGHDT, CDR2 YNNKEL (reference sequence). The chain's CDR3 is CASSHVTGELFF. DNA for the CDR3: TGTGCCAGCAGCCATGTAACCGGGGAGCTGTTTTTT.

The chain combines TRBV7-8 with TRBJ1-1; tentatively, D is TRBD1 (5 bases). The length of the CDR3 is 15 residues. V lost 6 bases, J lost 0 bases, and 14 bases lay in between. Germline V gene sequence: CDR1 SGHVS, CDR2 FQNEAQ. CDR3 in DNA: TGTGCCAGCAGGTCCCCGGGGGGGTTGAACACTGAAGCTTTCTTT. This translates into CASRSPGGLNTEAFF.

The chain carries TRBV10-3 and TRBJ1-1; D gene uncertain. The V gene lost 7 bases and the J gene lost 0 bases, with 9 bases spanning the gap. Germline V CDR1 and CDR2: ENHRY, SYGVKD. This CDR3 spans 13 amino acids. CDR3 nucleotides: TGTGCCATCACGGGTAAGGTGAACACTGAAGCTTTCTTT. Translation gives CAITGKVNTEAFF.

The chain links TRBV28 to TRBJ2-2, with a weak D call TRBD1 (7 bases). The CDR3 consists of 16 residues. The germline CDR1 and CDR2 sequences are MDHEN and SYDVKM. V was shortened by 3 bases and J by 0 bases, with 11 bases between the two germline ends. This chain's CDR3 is CASSFPRGANTGELFF. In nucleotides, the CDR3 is TGTGCCAGCAGTTTCCCCAGGGGGGCGAACACCGGGGAGCTGTTTTTT.